This TCR beta chain was recovered during a study of blood T cell repertoires in COVID-19. Study details: The United States, Italy and Spain supplied acute and convalescent COVID-19 samples.

TCRdb's copy holds only in-frame clones and misses some; the assay was immunoSEQ multiplex PCR. The repertoire holds nearly 90,000 clones, approximately 88% seen once, with 8.5% to 14% in the top ten. This CDR3 is 14 amino acids long. Germline CDR1 is LGHDT and CDR2 is YNNKEL (reference sequence). V lost 6 bases and J lost 10; bases outside the gene matches: 12. The chain couples TRBV3-1 (or the pseudogene TRBV3-2) to TRBJ2-5, with 9 positions matching TRBD1. The clonotype originates from a man older than 75 with acute or convalescent COVID-19. Material for sequencing was peripheral blood. The CDR3 sequence: CASRLGQGLGDQYF. In DNA form, the CDR3 reads TGTGCCAGCAGACTGGGACAGGGTTTAGGGGACCAGTACTTC.